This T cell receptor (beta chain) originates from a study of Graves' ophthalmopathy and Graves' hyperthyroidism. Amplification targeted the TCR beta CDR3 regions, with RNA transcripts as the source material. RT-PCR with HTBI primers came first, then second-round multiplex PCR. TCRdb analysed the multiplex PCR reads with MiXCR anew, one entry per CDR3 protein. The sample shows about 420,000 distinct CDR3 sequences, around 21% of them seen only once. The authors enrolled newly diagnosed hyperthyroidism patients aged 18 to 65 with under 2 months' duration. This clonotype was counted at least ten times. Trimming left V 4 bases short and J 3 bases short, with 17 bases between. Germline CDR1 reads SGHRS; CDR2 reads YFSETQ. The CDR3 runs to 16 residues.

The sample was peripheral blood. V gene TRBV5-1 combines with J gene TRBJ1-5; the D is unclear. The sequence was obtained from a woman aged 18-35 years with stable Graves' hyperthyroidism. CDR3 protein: CASSPTSGGNNQPQHF. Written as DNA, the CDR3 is TGCGCCAGCAGCCCAACCAGCGGAGGTAACAATCAGCCCCAGCATTTT.